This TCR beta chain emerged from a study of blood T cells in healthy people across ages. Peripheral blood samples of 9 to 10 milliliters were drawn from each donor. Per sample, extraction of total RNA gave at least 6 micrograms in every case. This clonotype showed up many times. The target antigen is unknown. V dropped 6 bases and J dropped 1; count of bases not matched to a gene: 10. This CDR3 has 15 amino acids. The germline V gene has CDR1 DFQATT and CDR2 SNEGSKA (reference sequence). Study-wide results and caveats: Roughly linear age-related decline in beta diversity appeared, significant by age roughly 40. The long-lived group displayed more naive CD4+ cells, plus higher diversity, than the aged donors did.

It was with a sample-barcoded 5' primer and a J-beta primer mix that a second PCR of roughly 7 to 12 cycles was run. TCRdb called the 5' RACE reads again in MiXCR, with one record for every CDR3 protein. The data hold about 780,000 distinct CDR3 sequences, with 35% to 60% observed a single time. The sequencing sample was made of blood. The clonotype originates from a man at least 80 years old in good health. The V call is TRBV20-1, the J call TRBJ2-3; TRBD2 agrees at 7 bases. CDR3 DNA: TGCAGTGCCAGCGGGGCCGCGGTTGGCACAGATACGCAGTATTTT. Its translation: CSASGAAVGTDTQYF.